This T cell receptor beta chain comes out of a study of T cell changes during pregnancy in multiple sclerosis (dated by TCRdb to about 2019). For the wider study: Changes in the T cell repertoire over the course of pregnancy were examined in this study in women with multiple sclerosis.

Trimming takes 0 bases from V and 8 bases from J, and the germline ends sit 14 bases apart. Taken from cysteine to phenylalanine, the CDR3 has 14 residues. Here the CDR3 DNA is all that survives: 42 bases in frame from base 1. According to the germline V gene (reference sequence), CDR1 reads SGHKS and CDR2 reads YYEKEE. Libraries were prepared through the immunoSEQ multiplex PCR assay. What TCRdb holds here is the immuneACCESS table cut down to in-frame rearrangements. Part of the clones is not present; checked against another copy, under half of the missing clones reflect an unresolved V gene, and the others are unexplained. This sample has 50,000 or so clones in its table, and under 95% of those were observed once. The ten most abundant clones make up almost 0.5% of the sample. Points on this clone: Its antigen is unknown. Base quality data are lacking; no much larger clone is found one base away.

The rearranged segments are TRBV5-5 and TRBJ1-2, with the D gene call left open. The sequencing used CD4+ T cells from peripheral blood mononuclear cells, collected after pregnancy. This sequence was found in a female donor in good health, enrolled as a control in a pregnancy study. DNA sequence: TGTGCCAGCAGCTTGGGGATGGCGGTCCCGGGCTACACCTTC. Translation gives CASSLGMAVPGYTF.